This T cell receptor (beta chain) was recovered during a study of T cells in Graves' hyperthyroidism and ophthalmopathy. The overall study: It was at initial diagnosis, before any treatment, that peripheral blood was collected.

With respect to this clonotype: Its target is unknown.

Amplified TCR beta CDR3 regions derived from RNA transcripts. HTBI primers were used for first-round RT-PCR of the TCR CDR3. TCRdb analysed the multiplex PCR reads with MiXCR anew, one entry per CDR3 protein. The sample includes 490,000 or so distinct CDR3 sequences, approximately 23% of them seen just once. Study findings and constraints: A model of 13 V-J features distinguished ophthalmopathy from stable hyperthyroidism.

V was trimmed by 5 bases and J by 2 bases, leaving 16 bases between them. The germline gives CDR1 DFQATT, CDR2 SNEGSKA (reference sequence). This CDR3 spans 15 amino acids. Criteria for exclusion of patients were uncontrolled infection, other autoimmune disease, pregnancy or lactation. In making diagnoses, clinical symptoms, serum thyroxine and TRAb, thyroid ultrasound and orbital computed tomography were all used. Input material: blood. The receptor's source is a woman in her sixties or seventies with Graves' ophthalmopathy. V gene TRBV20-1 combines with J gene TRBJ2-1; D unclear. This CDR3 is CSAPGPPLTYNEQFF. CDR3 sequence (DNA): TGCAGTGCTCCTGGACCGCCTCTGACCTACAATGAGCAGTTCTTC.